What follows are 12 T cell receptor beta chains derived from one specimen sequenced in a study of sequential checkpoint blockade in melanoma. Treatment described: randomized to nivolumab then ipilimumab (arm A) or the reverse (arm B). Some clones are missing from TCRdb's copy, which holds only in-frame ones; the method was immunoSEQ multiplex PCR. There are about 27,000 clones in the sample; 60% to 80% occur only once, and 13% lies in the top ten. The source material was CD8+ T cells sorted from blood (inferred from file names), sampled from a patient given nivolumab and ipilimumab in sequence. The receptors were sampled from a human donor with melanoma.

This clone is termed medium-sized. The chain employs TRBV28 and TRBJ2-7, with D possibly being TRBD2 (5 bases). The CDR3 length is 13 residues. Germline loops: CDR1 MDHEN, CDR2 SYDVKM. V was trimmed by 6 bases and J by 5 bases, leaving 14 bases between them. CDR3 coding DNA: TGTGCCAGCAGCCAAACTAGGTTCCACGAGCAGTACTTC. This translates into CASSQTRFHEQYF.

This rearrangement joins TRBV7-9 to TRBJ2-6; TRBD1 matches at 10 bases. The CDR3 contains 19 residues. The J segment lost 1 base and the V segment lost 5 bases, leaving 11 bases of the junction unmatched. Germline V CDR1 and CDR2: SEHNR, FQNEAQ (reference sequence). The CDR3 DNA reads TGTGCCAGCAGCCCGGTCTTCGGGACAGGGGCGTCTGGGGCCAACGTCCTGACTTTC. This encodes CASSPVFGTGASGANVLTF.

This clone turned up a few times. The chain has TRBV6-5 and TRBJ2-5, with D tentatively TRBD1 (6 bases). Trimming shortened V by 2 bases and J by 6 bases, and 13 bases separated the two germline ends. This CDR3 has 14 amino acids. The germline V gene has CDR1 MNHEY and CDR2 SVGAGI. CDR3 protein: CASSYEGTFKTQYF. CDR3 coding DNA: TGTGCCAGCAGTTACGAAGGGACATTTAAGACCCAGTACTTC.

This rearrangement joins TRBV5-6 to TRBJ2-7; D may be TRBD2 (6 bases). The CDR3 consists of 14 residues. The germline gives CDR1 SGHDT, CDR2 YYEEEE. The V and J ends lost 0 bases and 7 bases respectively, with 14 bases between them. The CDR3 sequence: CASSLGRRVWEQYF. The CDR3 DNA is TGTGCCAGCAGCTTGGGACGGAGGGTTTGGGAGCAGTACTTC. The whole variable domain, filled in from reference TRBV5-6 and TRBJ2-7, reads DAGVTQSPTHLIKTRGQQVTLRCSPKSGHDTVSWYQQALGQGPQFIFQYYEEEERQRGNFPDRFSGHQFPNYSSELNVNALLLGDSALYLCASSLGRRVWEQYFGPGTRLTVT.

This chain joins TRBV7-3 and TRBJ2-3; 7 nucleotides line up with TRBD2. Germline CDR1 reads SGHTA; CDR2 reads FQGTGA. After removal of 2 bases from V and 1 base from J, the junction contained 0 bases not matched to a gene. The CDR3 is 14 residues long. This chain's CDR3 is CASSLAGGTDTQYF. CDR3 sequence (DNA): TGTGCCAGCAGCTTAGCGGGAGGCACAGATACGCAGTATTTT.

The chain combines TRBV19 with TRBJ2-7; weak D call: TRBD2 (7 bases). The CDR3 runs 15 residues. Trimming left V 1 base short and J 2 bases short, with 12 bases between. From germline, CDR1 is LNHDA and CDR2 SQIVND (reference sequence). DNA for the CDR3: TGTGCCAGTAGTATAGGGGAGGGGGGAACCTACGAGCAGTACTTC. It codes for CASSIGEGGTYEQYF.

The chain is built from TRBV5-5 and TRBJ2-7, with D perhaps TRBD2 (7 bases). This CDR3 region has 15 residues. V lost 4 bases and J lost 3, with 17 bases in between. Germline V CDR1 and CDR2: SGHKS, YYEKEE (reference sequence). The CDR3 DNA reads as TGTGCCAGCAGCCCAGGTTGGGGGGGGCTCTACGAGCAGTACTTC. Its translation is CASSPGWGGLYEQYF.

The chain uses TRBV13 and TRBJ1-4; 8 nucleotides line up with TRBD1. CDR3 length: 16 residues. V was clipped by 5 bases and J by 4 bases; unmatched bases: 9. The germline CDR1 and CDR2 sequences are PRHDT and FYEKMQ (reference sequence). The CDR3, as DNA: TGTGCCAGCAGCGCCCCCGGGACAGGCGATAATGAAAAACTGTTTTTT. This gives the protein CASSAPGTGDNEKLFF. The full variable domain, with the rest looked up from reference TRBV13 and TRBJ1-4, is AAGVIQSPRHLIKEKRETATLKCYPIPRHDTVYWYQQGPGQDPQFLISFYEKMQSDKGSIPDRFSAQQFSDYHSELNMSSLELGDSALYFCASSAPGTGDNEKLFFGSGTQLSVL.

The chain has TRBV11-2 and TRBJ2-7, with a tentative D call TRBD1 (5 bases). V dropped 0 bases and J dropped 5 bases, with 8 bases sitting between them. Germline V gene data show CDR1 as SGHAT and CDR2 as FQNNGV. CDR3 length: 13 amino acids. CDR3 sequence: CASSLEAGNEQYF. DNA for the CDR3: TGTGCCAGCAGCTTAGAAGCAGGGAACGAGCAGTACTTC. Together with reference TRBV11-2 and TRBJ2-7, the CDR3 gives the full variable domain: EAGVAQSPRYKIIEKRQSVAFWCNPISGHATLYWYQQILGQGPKLLIQFQNNGVVDDSQLPKDRFSAERLKGVDSTLKIQPAKLEDSAVYLCASSLEAGNEQYFGPGTRLTVT.

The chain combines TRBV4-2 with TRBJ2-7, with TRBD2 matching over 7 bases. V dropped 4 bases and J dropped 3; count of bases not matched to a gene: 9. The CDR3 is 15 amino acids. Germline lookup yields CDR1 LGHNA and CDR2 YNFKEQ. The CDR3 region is CASSLEVGTIYEQYF. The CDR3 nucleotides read TGTGCCAGCAGCCTCGAGGTCGGGACTATCTACGAGCAGTACTTC.

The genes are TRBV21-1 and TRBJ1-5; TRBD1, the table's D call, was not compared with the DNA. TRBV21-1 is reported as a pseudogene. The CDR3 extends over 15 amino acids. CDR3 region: CATDDLQDSNQPQHF. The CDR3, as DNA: TGTGCCACCGATGACCTACAGGATAGCAATCAGCCCCAGCATTTT.

For the CDR3, the DNA is TGTGCCATCTCGGAGGGGACAGAAGAGACCCAGTACTTC. It encodes CAISEGTEETQYF. The chain is built from TRBV7-6 and TRBJ2-5; D possibly corresponds to TRBD1 (7 bases). Germline values: CDR1 SGHVS, CDR2 FNYEAQ. V was trimmed by 10 bases and J by 3 bases, leaving 15 bases between them. The CDR3 length is 13 residues.